The 4 T cell receptor beta chains below come from one sample, sequenced in a study of blood T cell repertoires in COVID-19. Sequenced by immunoSEQ multiplex PCR; TCRdb stores in-frame clones only, minus some. The repertoire holds 190,000 or so clones, with around nine tenths as singletons. The sample taken for sequencing was peripheral blood. The receptor source for this set is a man aged 40-49 years with active or convalescent COVID-19.

The V gene is TRBV15, the J gene TRBJ1-5; tentatively, D is TRBD1 (6 bases). V lost 3 bases to trimming and J lost 6 bases, with 15 bases between them. This CDR3 contains 15 residues. Looked up from germline, CDR1 is LNHNV and CDR2 is YYDKDF (reference sequence). The CDR3 spells CATSREDRNLQPQHF. CDR3 in DNA: TGTGCCACCAGCAGGGAGGACAGAAACCTTCAGCCCCAGCATTTT.

The CDR3 region has the DNA TGTGCCAGCAGCCAGACGGACAGGGTAACTCAGCCCCAGCATTTT. Translation gives CASSQTDRVTQPQHF. This chain connects TRBV3-1 (or the pseudogene TRBV3-2) to TRBJ1-5; 8 positions match TRBD1. Germline CDR1 LGHDT, CDR2 YNNKEL (reference sequence). The CDR3 runs to 15 residues. J lost 6 bases, V lost 3 bases, and 7 bases had no gene match.

This clone was seen a single time. The rearrangement joins TRBV21-1 to TRBJ2-3; the table's D gene call, TRBD1, was not cross checked with the DNA. TRBV21-1 is a recognized pseudogene. This CDR3 contains 18 residues. The DNA for the CDR3 is TGTGCCAGCAGCAAAAAGCGGCTAACCGGGACAGGGGGTGATACGCAGTATTTT. It is translated as CASSKKRLTGTGGDTQYF.

This rearrangement joins TRBV4-3 to TRBJ2-1; D uncertain. Germline CDR1 and CDR2: LGHNA and YSLEER. V dropped 2 bases and J dropped 5 bases, with 13 bases sitting between them. This CDR3 is built from 15 residues. CDR3 bases: TGCGCCAGCAGCCAATCTCACGCCAGAAACAATGAGCAGTTCTTC. Translated: CASSQSHARNNEQFF.